This TCR beta chain derives from a study of shared T cell receptors in the human thymus. The assay was immunoSEQ multiplex PCR, and TCRdb's table has in-frame clones only and misses some. In the table there are about 380,000 clones, 95% of which are singletons. Germline V CDR1 and CDR2: WNHNN, SYGVQD (reference sequence). Deletions cut 6 bases from V and 3 bases from J, with 8 bases between. The CDR3 is 12 residues long. The sample was thymocytes. The TCR originated in a human donor. The chain has TRBV10-1 and TRBJ2-5; D unclear. The CDR3 loop is CASSEGKETQYF. For the CDR3, the DNA is TGCGCCAGCAGCGAAGGGAAAGAGACCCAGTACTTC.